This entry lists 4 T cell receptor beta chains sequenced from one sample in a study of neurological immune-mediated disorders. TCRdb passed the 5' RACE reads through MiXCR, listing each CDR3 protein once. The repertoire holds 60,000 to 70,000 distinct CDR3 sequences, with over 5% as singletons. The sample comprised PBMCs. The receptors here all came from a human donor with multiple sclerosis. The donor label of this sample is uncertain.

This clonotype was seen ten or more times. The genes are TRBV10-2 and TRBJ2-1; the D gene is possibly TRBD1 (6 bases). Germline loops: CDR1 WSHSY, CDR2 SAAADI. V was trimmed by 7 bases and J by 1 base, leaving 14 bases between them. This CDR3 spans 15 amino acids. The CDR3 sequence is CASIGQRVSYNEQFF. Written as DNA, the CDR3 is TGCGCCAGCATTGGACAGAGAGTTTCCTACAATGAGCAGTTCTTC.

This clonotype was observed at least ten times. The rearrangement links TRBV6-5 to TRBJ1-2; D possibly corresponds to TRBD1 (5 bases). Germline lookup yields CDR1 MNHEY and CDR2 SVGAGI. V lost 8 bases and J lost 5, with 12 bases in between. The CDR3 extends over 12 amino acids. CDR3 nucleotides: TGTGCCAGCCGGTTGGGGGAATATGGCTACACCTTC. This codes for CASRLGEYGYTF.

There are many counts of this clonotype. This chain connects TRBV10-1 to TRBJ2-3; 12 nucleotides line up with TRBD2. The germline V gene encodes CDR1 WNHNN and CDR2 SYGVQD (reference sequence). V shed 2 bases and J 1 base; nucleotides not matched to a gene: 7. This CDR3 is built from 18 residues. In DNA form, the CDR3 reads TGCGCCAGCAGTGAGCCTTACCCTAGCGGGGGGGGCACAGATACGCAGTATTTT. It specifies CASSEPYPSGGGTDTQYF.

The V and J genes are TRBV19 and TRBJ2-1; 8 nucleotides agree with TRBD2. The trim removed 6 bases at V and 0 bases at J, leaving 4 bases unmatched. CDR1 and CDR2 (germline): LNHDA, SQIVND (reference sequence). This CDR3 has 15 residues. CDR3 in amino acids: CASRRGGLSYNEQFF. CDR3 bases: TGTGCCAGTAGACGGGGGGGGCTCTCCTACAATGAGCAGTTCTTC. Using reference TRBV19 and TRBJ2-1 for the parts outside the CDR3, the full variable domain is DGGITQSPKYLFRKEGQNVTLSCEQNLNHDAMYWYRQDPGQGLRLIYYSQIVNDFQKGDIAEGYSVSREKKESFPLTVTSAQKNPTAFYLCASRRGGLSYNEQFFGPGTRLTVL.